The 29 T cell receptor beta chains below were found in one sample sequenced in a study of cytomegalovirus exposure and HLA in healthy donors. Researchers ran the PCR with 60 Vbeta and 13 Jbeta primers. Data came from immunoSEQ multiplex PCR; TCRdb stores just in-frame clones and leaves some out. This table holds 57,000 or so clones, around 72% found once. Sequencing input: PBMCs. The receptors come from a man aged 50 or older in good health and CMV-seropositive.

The rearrangement links TRBV29-1 to TRBJ2-5; TRBD1 agrees at 9 bases. This CDR3 has 13 residues. V dropped 3 bases and J dropped 5; count of bases not matched to a gene: 4. CDR1 is SQVTM, CDR2 ANQGSEA, per germline. The CDR3 sequence: CSVEDRGGETQYF. CDR3 DNA sequence: TGCAGCGTTGAGGACAGGGGAGGCGAGACCCAGTACTTC.

This clone came up once. This sequence joins TRBV19 and TRBJ1-5, with D maybe TRBD1 (5 bases). Trimming stripped 7 bases from V and 0 bases from J, with 13 bases between. The CDR3 contains 15 residues. Per germline, CDR1 LNHDA and CDR2 SQIVND (reference sequence). CDR3 DNA: TGTGCCAGTACAGACCCACAGGTTAGCAATCAGCCCCAGCATTTT. Its protein product is CASTDPQVSNQPQHF.

This clone was detected a few times. The gene calls are TRBV5-5 and TRBJ2-7; 7 nucleotides match TRBD1. V lost 3 bases to trimming and J lost 9 bases; unmatched junction nucleotides: 12. Germline V gene lookup returns CDR1 SGHKS and CDR2 YYEKEE (reference sequence). The CDR3 totals 14 residues. The CDR3 here is CASSWDGVRTGQYF. CDR3 nucleotide sequence: TGTGCCAGCAGCTGGGACGGGGTACGGACAGGGCAGTACTTC.

The chain carries TRBV5-4 and TRBJ2-6, with 10 nucleotides matching TRBD1. The V and J ends lost 4 bases and 2 bases, in that order; junction bases with no gene match: 15. The CDR3 covers 20 residues. CDR1 is SGHNT, CDR2 YYREEE, per germline (reference sequence). CDR3 residues: CASSPETGGFLMTGANVLTF. In nucleotides, the CDR3 is TGTGCCAGCAGCCCGGAGACAGGGGGCTTTCTTATGACTGGGGCCAACGTCCTGACTTTC.

The genes are TRBV5-1 and TRBJ2-7, with 10 bases matching TRBD1. Trimming at V came to 4 bases and at J to 7 bases, leaving 8 bases not matched to a gene. The CDR3 has 14 amino acids. Germline CDR1 is SGHRS and CDR2 is YFSETQ. The CDR3 loop is CASSIAGTGVEQYF. In nucleotides, the CDR3 is TGCGCCAGCAGCATAGCCGGGACAGGGGTTGAGCAGTACTTC.

This chain links TRBV6-6 with TRBJ2-5; 8 bases align to TRBD1. V lost 6 bases to trimming and J lost 5 bases; unmatched junction nucleotides: 5. The CDR3 runs 13 residues. CDR1 and CDR2 (germline): MNHNY, SVGAGI (reference sequence). CDR3 sequence reads: CASRTGVRETQYF. CDR3 DNA: TGTGCCAGCAGGACAGGGGTGCGGGAGACCCAGTACTTC.

This clone occurred a few times. Its ends do not fully match the called genes, so a read error is possible. The chain combines TRBV6-6 with TRBJ1-2; D possibly corresponds to TRBD1 (6 bases). Per germline, CDR1 MNHNY and CDR2 SVGAGI (reference sequence). The CDR3 is 13 amino acids. The CDR3 loop is CDSSPPGASGYTF. The CDR3 region has the DNA TGTGACAGCAGTCCTCCAGGGGCTAGCGGCTACACCTTC.

This clone showed up just a few times. The same CDR3 can be traced to other DNA sequences in this sample. The rearrangement joins TRBV5-1 to TRBJ2-7; D might be TRBD2 (6 bases). Germline V gene sequence: CDR1 SGHRS, CDR2 YFSETQ. Trimming removed 5 bases from V and 4 bases from J, with 16 bases in between. The CDR3 has 14 residues. CDR3 loop: CASRDYGDSYEQYF. In DNA form, the CDR3 reads TGCGCCAGCAGAGACTACGGGGACTCATACGAGCAGTACTTC.

The gene calls are TRBV6-5 and TRBJ2-5; 9 bases match TRBD1. J lost 6 bases, V lost 7 bases, and 6 bases had no gene match. The CDR3 consists of 13 residues. Germline assignment: CDR1 MNHEY and CDR2 SVGAGI. The CDR3 DNA is TGTGCCAGCACTCGACAGGGGGGGCAGACCCAGTACTTC. This encodes CASTRQGGQTQYF.

This rearrangement joins TRBV7-2 to TRBJ2-7, with D possibly being TRBD2 (6 bases). Trimming took off 1 base at V and 5 bases at J, with 15 bases between the two ends. Germline CDR1 is SGHTA and CDR2 is FQGNSA. This CDR3 spans 15 amino acids. The CDR3 sequence is CASSLESGVRHEQYF. The CDR3 nucleotides are TGTGCCAGCAGCTTAGAGTCGGGGGTCCGTCACGAGCAGTACTTC.

This sequence joins TRBV19 and TRBJ2-5; TRBD2 might be the D (7 bases). In germline, CDR1 is LNHDA, CDR2 SQIVND (reference sequence). V shed 7 bases and J shed 8 bases, with 23 bases lying between them. CDR3 size: 15 residues. The CDR3 sequence: CASKSQGGVQGTQYF. CDR3 sequence (DNA): TGTGCCAGTAAATCACAGGGAGGGGTGCAAGGTACCCAGTACTTC.

The chain employs TRBV28 and TRBJ2-7; D possibly corresponds to TRBD2 (5 bases). Looked up from germline, CDR1 is MDHEN and CDR2 is SYDVKM. Trimming cost V 5 bases and J 9 bases, with 20 bases left between them. The CDR3 extends over 14 amino acids. CDR3 sequence: CASSTGGEMDLQYF. CDR3 nucleotide sequence: TGTGCCAGCAGTACCGGTGGGGAGATGGATTTGCAGTACTTC.

V and J are TRBV11-2 and TRBJ2-7, with 11 bases that match TRBD1. The germline CDR1 and CDR2 sequences are SGHAT and FQNNGV. This CDR3 comprises 15 residues. Germline trimming cut 5 bases from V and 5 bases from J; bases unmatched to any gene: 8. Here the CDR3 DNA reads TGTGCCAGCAGCCGGACAGGGGGCTTTATGGACGAGCAGTACTTC. It codes for CASSRTGGFMDEQYF. Looking up the rest from reference TRBV11-2 and TRBJ2-7 gives the full variable domain: EAGVAQSPRYKIIEKRQSVAFWCNPISGHATLYWYQQILGQGPKLLIQFQNNGVVDDSQLPKDRFSAERLKGVDSTLKIQPAKLEDSAVYLCASSRTGGFMDEQYFGPGTRLTVT.

The chain combines TRBV7-2 with TRBJ2-2; D possibly corresponds to TRBD2 (6 bases). CDR3 length: 15 residues. Germline V gives CDR1 SGHTA, CDR2 FQGNSA. V was trimmed by 1 base and J by 4 bases, leaving 10 bases between them. CDR3 sequence (DNA): TGTGCCAGCAGCTTAGGGACTAAACCCACCGGGGAGCTGTTTTTT. It is translated as CASSLGTKPTGELFF.

The CDR3: CASSSRANWADTQYF. The CDR3, as DNA: TGTGCCAGCAGTTCGAGGGCCAATTGGGCAGATACGCAGTATTTT. The V gene is TRBV27, the J gene TRBJ2-3; D perhaps matches TRBD2 (5 bases). The germline gives CDR1 MNHEY, CDR2 SMNVEV (reference sequence). Trimming took 4 bases from V and 4 from J, leaving 15 bases between them. This CDR3 has 15 amino acids.

The rearrangement uses TRBV18 and TRBJ1-3, with TRBD1 matching 9 bases. The length of the CDR3 is 14 residues. Germline CDR1 and CDR2: KGHSH and LQKENI. The ends lost 4 bases at V and 2 bases at J; junction bases unmatched: 0. The CDR3 region is CASSRDRAGNTIYF. Written as DNA, the CDR3 is TGTGCCAGCTCACGGGACAGGGCTGGAAACACCATATATTTT.

The chain joins TRBV6-1 to TRBJ1-2; maybe TRBD1 (6 bases). Between the trimmed V and J ends, which lost 6 bases and 1 base, there was a span of 9 bases. Per germline, CDR1 MNHNS and CDR2 SASEGT. The CDR3 runs 13 residues. CDR3 amino acids: CASSLDSNYGYTF. As DNA, the CDR3 is TGTGCCAGCAGCCTGGACAGTAACTATGGCTACACCTTC.

J is TRBJ2-1 and V is TRBV11-2; a possible D gene is TRBD1 (6 bases). Trimming removed 5 bases at V and 12 bases at J, with 23 bases between. CDR3 size: 15 residues. The germline CDR1 and CDR2 sequences are SGHAT and FQNNGV. CDR3 bases: TGTGCCAGCAGCCCAGGGGTCCCGGTTCAGTTCGTGCAGTTCTTC. This codes for CASSPGVPVQFVQFF. The full variable domain, its missing parts supplied by reference TRBV11-2 and TRBJ2-1, is EAGVAQSPRYKIIEKRQSVAFWCNPISGHATLYWYQQILGQGPKLLIQFQNNGVVDDSQLPKDRFSAERLKGVDSTLKIQPAKLEDSAVYLCASSPGVPVQFVQFFGPGTRLTVL.

This chain links TRBV5-1 with TRBJ2-7; 7 bases match TRBD1. The CDR3 length is 15 residues. With V trimmed by 0 bases and J by 10 bases, 13 bases remained unmatched. CDR1 SGHRS and CDR2 YFSETQ come from the germline V gene. The chain's CDR3 is CASSLEGGVGEGQYF. DNA for the CDR3: TGCGCCAGCAGCTTGGAAGGGGGCGTAGGTGAAGGTCAGTACTTC.

The rearrangement uses TRBV7-9 and TRBJ2-3, with 7 bases matching TRBD1. Germline V lookup: CDR1 SEHNR, CDR2 FQNEAQ (reference sequence). J was trimmed by 2 bases and V by 5 bases; bases with no gene match: 10. This CDR3 contains 16 residues. CDR3 in amino acids: CASSPGQDIFTDTQYF. Here the CDR3 DNA reads TGTGCCAGCAGCCCCGGACAGGATATCTTCACAGATACGCAGTATTTT.

The chain uses TRBV7-3 and TRBJ2-1, with a possible D match to TRBD2 (5 bases). CDR1 is SGHTA, CDR2 FQGTGA, per germline. V was pared by 5 bases and J by 7 bases, with 18 bases between. The CDR3 has 15 amino acids. DNA for the CDR3: TGTGCCAGCAGCCGCCACGGGGAGCTCCAAAATGAGCAGTTCTTC. Protein sequence: CASSRHGELQNEQFF.

This clone was observed a single time. The V and J genes are TRBV28 and TRBJ2-7; D may be TRBD1 (5 bases). The CDR3 covers 15 residues. CDR1 is MDHEN, CDR2 SYDVKM, per germline. The germline V and J ends were trimmed by 5 bases and 0 bases, with 14 bases remaining between them. CDR3 DNA sequence: TGTGCCAGCAGTGGCACGACAGTCTCCTCCTACGAGCAGTACTTC. Residues: CASSGTTVSSYEQYF.

The chain carries TRBV4-1 and TRBJ1-1; tentatively, D is TRBD1 (5 bases). The V and J ends lost 2 bases and 4 bases respectively, with 17 bases between them. This CDR3 region has 16 residues. Germline-derived CDR1 and CDR2 are MGHRA and YSYEKL. CDR3 region: CASSQRPSGVGTEAFF. The CDR3 bases are TGCGCCAGCAGCCAAAGGCCATCGGGGGTTGGCACTGAAGCTTTCTTT.

This clone was observed a handful of times. This sequence joins TRBV6-1 and TRBJ2-7, with 8 nucleotides matching TRBD2. CDR1 is MNHNS and CDR2 is SASEGT in the germline V gene. The V and J ends lost 2 bases and 2 bases, in that order; junction bases with no gene match: 11. CDR3 length: 17 residues. The DNA of the CDR3 is TGTGCCAGCAGTGAACGGGGGGCGGGAGGATACCCCTACGAGCAGTACTTC. Translation: CASSERGAGGYPYEQYF.

A word on this clone: Within the sample, other DNA sequences also encode this same CDR3. This chain joins TRBV9 and TRBJ2-2; D is perhaps TRBD2 (6 bases). The germline CDR1 and CDR2 sequences are SGDLS and YYNGEE. CDR3 length equals 14 residues. The ends were cut back, 0 bases at V and 5 bases at J, with 8 bases in the middle. CDR3 sequence (DNA): TGTGCCAGCAGCGTAGCAGGGAGGACCGGGGAGCTGTTTTTT. This encodes CASSVAGRTGELFF.

Only a few counts were recorded for this clone. V gene TRBV5-1 combines with J gene TRBJ2-1; 8 positions agree with TRBD2. Germline V gene lookup returns CDR1 SGHRS and CDR2 YFSETQ. Trimming took 2 bases from V and 2 from J; bases not matched to a gene: 3. CDR3 length: 15 residues. CDR3 protein: CASSFSGNTYNEQFF. CDR3 nucleotides: TGCGCCAGCAGCTTTAGCGGGAATACCTACAATGAGCAGTTCTTC.

The chain is built from TRBV30 and TRBJ2-3; 9 positions match TRBD2. Germline CDR1 GTSNPN, CDR2 SVGIG (reference sequence). V trimming: 5 bases; J trimming: 1 base; junction bases outside the gene matches: 4. The CDR3 is 14 residues long. The CDR3 nucleotides are TGTGCCTGGCGGTTAGCGGGGGGCACAGATACGCAGTATTTT. Translated: CAWRLAGGTDTQYF. Drawing the rest from reference TRBV30 and TRBJ2-3, the complete variable domain is SQTIHQWPATLVQPVGSPLSLECTVEGTSNPNLYWYRQAAGRGLQLLFYSVGIGQISSEVPQNLSASRPQDRQFILSSKKLLLSDSGFYLCAWRLAGGTDTQYFGPGTRLTVL.

The genes are TRBV5-1 and TRBJ1-4; D is perhaps TRBD1 (6 bases). Per germline, CDR1 SGHRS and CDR2 YFSETQ. With 0 bases removed from V and 0 bases from J, the gap between germline ends came to 6 bases. CDR3 length equals 15 residues. CDR3 protein: CASSLEGATNEKLFF. CDR3 bases: TGCGCCAGCAGCTTGGAGGGGGCAACTAATGAAAAACTGTTTTTT.

As concerns this clone: At one of its ends the junction is not consistent with the germline gene, which may arise from a read error. CDR3 sequence (DNA): TGTTCCAGCAGCTTAGTCGGGGTTCCCTACGAGCAGTTCTTC. Its protein product is CSSSLVGVPYEQFF. V gene TRBV7-9 combines with J gene TRBJ2-7; a weak D match, TRBD2 (5 bases). Matching the DNA end better, TRBJ2-1 makes the J call doubtful. CDR3 length equals 14 residues. Looked up from germline, CDR1 is SEHNR and CDR2 is FQNEAQ (reference sequence).